This T cell receptor (beta chain) was recorded in a study of tumor and adjacent non-tumor tissue in lung cancer (dated by TCRdb to the late 2010s). Context from the whole study: Patients with adenocarcinoma (roughly 12), squamous cell carcinoma (2) and small cell lung cancer (1) were included in the cohort. Bulk TCRbeta repertoires were compared between lung tumor tissue and matched distant non-tumor lung tissue obtained from approximately 15 lung cancer patients. Among the approximately 15 patients, ages ranged from roughly 30 to 76 years, about 10 were men and 5 were women, and disease was TNM stage I to III. Some 30 paired specimens, one tumor and one normal lung sample per patient, were profiled by TCRbeta CDR3 sequencing. In total, sequencing yielded over 95 million productive TCRbeta reads, which works out to an average of approximately 4 million reads per sample. Broader findings and caveats from the paper: TCR diversity was significantly higher in younger patients, and higher tumor TCR diversity was associated with shorter overall and disease-free survival. With only roughly 14 patients in the cohort, the authors noted that larger samples and more detailed clinical data are needed. The sequencing platform is not named in the methods, and unique molecular identifiers are not mentioned. Tumor tissue showed significantly greater TCR diversity (inverse Simpson) than normal lung tissue (approximately 400 vs 170, P = 0.0075, Mann-Whitney U test). Because peripheral blood was not sequenced, blood TCRbeta repertoires in the lung cancer patients of the study were not examined. The top 100 clones accounted for a significantly larger cumulative portion of the repertoire in normal lung than in tumor tissue.

Of note for this clonotype: No cognate antigen has been identified for it. One end of the junction does not line up with germline, which may come from a read error.

Its CDR3 holds 14 amino acids, cysteine through phenylalanine. Kept here is only the CDR3 DNA, which spans 42 bases and is read in frame from base 1. CDR1 and CDR2 were assigned from the germline V gene as SQVTM and ANQGSEA. The library was obtained by multiplex PCR. The listed sequencing device is Illumina HiSeq 2500. TCRbeta libraries were constructed through three rounds of nested PCR with primers (Table S4) according to protocols modified from ARM-PCR. Before sequencing, PCR products in the 200-500 bp range were cut out of the gel and cleaned up using the QIAquick gel extraction kit. The original pipeline was this. Reads were cleaned using Trimmomatic, were merged into complete CDR3 sequences using FLASH, and were assigned to V(D)J germline segments using MiTCR. VDJtools was used to compute clonal diversity as the inverse Simpson's index. In-frame sequences lacking a premature stop codon were counted as productive reads. TCRdb reprocessing: public reads trimmed at Q25 with fastp, clones called with MiXCR, in-frame beta chains kept. Duplicate CDR3 protein sequences are folded into a single record with the most common DNA and genes. It is TCRdb's table, rather than the study itself, that gives the V and J calls and clone size. For this sample there are about 93,000 distinct CDR3 sequences; around 57% appear just once. The leading ten clones occupy more than 14% of the sample.

RNA was extracted from bulk unsorted tissue and checked for quality with a NanoDrop ND-1000 and an Agilent 2100. The donors were newly diagnosed lung cancer patients admitted for thoracic surgery in China from August to November 2014 who had not received prior chemotherapy. The study excluded patients who had received radiotherapy or chemotherapy before or who had another cancer at the same time. Surgical tissue pieces of about 1-2 cm3 were preserved in RNAlater solution and stored at -80 °C until use. The TCR sequence derives from a man in his 70s with non-small cell lung cancer. The chain links TRBV29-1 with TRBJ2-6; a stretch of 8 junction bases matches TRBD1. Sequenced material: lung tumor tissue. In nucleotide form, the sequence is TGCAGCGTTGGGACAGGGACTGGGGCCAACGCCCTGACTTTC. This translates into CSVGTGTGANALTF.